This TCR beta chain was captured by sequencing in a study of blood T cell repertoires in COVID-19. Whole-study context: Specimens from acute and convalescent COVID-19 originated in the United States, Italy and Spain. The cDNA or gDNA used as material had been derived from T cells, B-cell-depleted T cells, or PBMCs.

Per the original data handling: Amplified reference gene primers provided the basis for estimating nucleated cell counts. TCRdb's copy holds only in-frame clones and misses some; the assay was immunoSEQ multiplex PCR. V, J and clone size derive from that table, while D and trimming were established from the DNA sequence. Among approximately 61,000 clones, approximately 79% were seen once, and the ten largest hold around 5.4%. The specimen sequenced was peripheral blood. This receptor was obtained from a woman in her 70s with acute or convalescent COVID-19.

The CDR3 DNA is TGTGCCAGCAGCGTCGTTCAGGTTTATAGCAATCAGCCCCAGCATTTT. This translates into CASSVVQVYSNQPQHF. The rearrangement links TRBV9 to TRBJ1-5, with D unclear. CDR1 is SGDLS, CDR2 YYNGEE, per germline. V was clipped by 2 bases and J by 0 bases, with 12 bases between them. The CDR3 runs to 16 residues.